Listed below are T cell receptor beta chains from one sample, sequenced in a study of Ad26.COV2.S vaccination and SARS-CoV-2 variants. Measured with immunoSEQ multiplex PCR; TCRdb has only the in-frame clones, and not every one. The data contain about 350,000 clones, about 85% of them seen just once; the ten biggest clones take up around 3%. The sequenced sample was peripheral blood, obtained in a trial of Ad26.COV2.S vaccine versus placebo. These receptors originate from a person between 18 and 59 years old who received the Ad26.COV2.S COVID-19 vaccine or a placebo. Each CDR3 is given with its conserved first and last residue.

V: TRBV6-5
J: TRBJ2-2
CDR3: CASSYLSAQNTGELFF

V: TRBV28
J: TRBJ1-1
CDR3: CASSSTEAFF

V: TRBV6-2/TRBV6-3
J: TRBJ2-1
CDR3: CASSYPSPGGEQFF

V: TRBV14
J: TRBJ1-5
CDR3: CASSQGTAANQPQHF

V: TRBV7-2
J: TRBJ2-7
CDR3: CASSFGIIYEQYF

V: TRBV20-1
J: TRBJ1-1
CDR3: CSAPDGKEAFF

V: TRBV6-6
J: TRBJ1-2
CDR3: CASSPQPIGRTGYGYTF

V: TRBV9
J: TRBJ2-3
CDR3: CASSVEAARSSTDTQYF

V: TRBV10-1
J: TRBJ2-2
CDR3: CASSESSGANTGELFF

V: TRBV4-3
J: TRBJ1-4
CDR3: CASSPGQADNEKLFF

V: TRBV5-5
J: TRBJ2-5
CDR3: CASSPGLAGVGETQYF

V: TRBV3-1/TRBV3-2
J: TRBJ1-1
CDR3: CASTLAQGKTEAFF

V: TRBV6-2/TRBV6-3
J: TRBJ1-5
CDR3: CASSGRDQPQHF

V: TRBV27
J: TRBJ2-6
CDR3: CASSLVYSGANVLTF

V: TRBV10-3
J: TRBJ1-6
CDR3: CAIRLDTNSPLHF

V: TRBV9
J: TRBJ2-2
CDR3: CASGAGFSGELFF

V: TRBV14
J: TRBJ1-2
CDR3: CASSQGTGSYYGYTF

V: TRBV4-1
J: TRBJ2-7
CDR3: CASSQGYGTDYEQYF

V: TRBV2
J: TRBJ2-1
CDR3: CASSGTSVSYNEQFF

V: TRBV21-1
J: TRBJ2-7
CDR3: CARRAGDRGVEQYF

V: TRBV25-1
J: TRBJ1-4
CDR3: CASGLETVVGEKLFF

V: TRBV7-6
J: TRBJ2-3
CDR3: CASSLYPSGSLTSTDTQYF

V: TRBV7-2
J: TRBJ2-2
CDR3: CASSPDRVPGELFF

V: TRBV6-6
J: TRBJ1-4
CDR3: CASSYPSGGGREKLFF

V: TRBV2
J: TRBJ1-2
CDR3: CASSGLVDRGYTF

V: TRBV7-6
J: TRBJ2-3
CDR3: CASSLGLAGNTDTQYF

V: TRBV2
J: TRBJ2-7
CDR3: CASKGLIDEQYF

V: TRBV28
J: TRBJ1-2
CDR3: CASSLWHSYGYTF

V: TRBV15
J: TRBJ2-7
CDR3: CATSGPTGLEQYF

V: TRBV6-1
J: TRBJ1-5
CDR3: CASSEGRGLWQPQHF

V: TRBV30
J: TRBJ1-4
CDR3: CAWSSQGWPNEKLFF

V: TRBV18
J: TRBJ2-1
CDR3: CASSQLAGAENEQFF

V: TRBV2
J: TRBJ1-1
CDR3: CASRDRGPEAFF

V: TRBV6-5
J: TRBJ2-7
CDR3: CASSYSGRGTYEQYF

V: TRBV28
J: TRBJ2-7
CDR3: CASRRNSGSVYEQYF

V: TRBV7-9
J: TRBJ2-1
CDR3: CASSLRPGVPNEQFF

V: TRBV6-1
J: TRBJ1-5
CDR3: CASSETGSNQPQHF

V: TRBV19
J: TRBJ2-7
CDR3: CASSLGHQPSYEQYF

V: TRBV6-5
J: TRBJ1-1
CDR3: CASSYSTGRVAEAFF

V: TRBV27
J: TRBJ2-3
CDR3: CASSSDRVKVGTDTQYF

V: TRBV11-2
J: TRBJ1-3
CDR3: CASSLDRGTPGNTIYF

V: TRBV7-9
J: TRBJ1-5
CDR3: CATTGTDNQPQHF

V: TRBV7-9
J: TRBJ1-1
CDR3: CASSLDQNTEAFF

V: TRBV5-1
J: TRBJ2-3
CDR3: CASSLDLAGPWDTQYF

V: TRBV5-1
J: TRBJ1-1
CDR3: CASSSDRGMDTEAFF

V: TRBV5-1
J: TRBJ2-2
CDR3: CASSPVAGELFF

V: TRBV15
J: TRBJ2-3
CDR3: CATSRVGRTDTQYF

V: TRBV18
J: TRBJ1-1
CDR3: CASSPLAGDTEAFF